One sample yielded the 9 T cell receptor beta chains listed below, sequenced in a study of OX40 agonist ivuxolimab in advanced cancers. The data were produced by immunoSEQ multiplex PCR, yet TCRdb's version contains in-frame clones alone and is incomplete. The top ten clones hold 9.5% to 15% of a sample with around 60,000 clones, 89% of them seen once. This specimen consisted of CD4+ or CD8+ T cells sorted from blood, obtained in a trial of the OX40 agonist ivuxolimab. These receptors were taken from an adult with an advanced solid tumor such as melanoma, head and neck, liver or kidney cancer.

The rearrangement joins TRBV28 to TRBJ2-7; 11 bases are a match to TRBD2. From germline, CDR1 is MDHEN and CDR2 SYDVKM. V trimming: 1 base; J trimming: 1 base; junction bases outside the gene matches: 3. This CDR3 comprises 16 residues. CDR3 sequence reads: CASSLYGTSGSYEQYF. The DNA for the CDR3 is TGTGCCAGCAGTTTATATGGGACTAGCGGTTCCTACGAGCAGTACTTC.

Here the CDR3 DNA reads TGTGCCAGCTCACCACCAGGGGAGACCCAGTACTTC. This codes for CASSPPGETQYF. The chain uses TRBV18 and TRBJ2-5; D unclear. The germline V and J ends were trimmed by 0 bases and 5 bases, with 4 bases remaining between them. CDR3 size: 12 residues. Looked up from germline, CDR1 is KGHSH and CDR2 is LQKENI.

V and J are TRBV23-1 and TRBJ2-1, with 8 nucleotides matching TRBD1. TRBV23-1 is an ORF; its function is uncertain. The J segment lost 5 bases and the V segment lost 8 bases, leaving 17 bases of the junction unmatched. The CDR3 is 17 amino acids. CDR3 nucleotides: TGCGCCAGCGGAGTGATGAACCGGGACAGGCCACACAATGAGCAGTTCTTC. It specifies CASGVMNRDRPHNEQFF.

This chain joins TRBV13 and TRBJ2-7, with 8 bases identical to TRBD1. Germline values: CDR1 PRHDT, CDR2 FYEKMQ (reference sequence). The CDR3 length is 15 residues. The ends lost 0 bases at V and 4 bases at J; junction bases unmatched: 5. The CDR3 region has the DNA TGTGCCAGCAGCTTAGGGACAGGGGAAGTGTACGAGCAGTACTTC. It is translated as CASSLGTGEVYEQYF.

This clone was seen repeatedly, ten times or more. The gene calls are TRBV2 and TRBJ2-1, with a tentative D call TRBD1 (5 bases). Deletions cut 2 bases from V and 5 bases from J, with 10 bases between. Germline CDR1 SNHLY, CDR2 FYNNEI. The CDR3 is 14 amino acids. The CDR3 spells CASSELGPHNEQFF. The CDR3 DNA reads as TGTGCCAGCAGTGAATTGGGGCCCCACAATGAGCAGTTCTTC.

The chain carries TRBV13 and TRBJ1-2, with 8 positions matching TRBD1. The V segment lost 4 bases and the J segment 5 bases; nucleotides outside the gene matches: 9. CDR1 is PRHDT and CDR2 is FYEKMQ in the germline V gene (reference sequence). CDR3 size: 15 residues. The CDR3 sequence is CASSSQQGVGYGYTF. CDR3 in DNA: TGTGCCAGCAGCTCCCAACAGGGGGTTGGTTATGGCTACACCTTC.

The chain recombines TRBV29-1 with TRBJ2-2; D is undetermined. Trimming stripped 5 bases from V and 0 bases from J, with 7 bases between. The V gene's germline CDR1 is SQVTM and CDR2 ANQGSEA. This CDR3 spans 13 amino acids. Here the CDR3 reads CSVRDANTGELFF. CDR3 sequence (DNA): TGCAGCGTTAGGGATGCGAACACCGGGGAGCTGTTTTTT.

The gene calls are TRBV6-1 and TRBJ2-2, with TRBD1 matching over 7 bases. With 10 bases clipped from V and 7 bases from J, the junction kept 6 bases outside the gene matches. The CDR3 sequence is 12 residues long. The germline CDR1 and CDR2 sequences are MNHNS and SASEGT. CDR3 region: CAITQGYGELFF. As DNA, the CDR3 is TGTGCCATAACACAGGGGTACGGGGAGCTGTTTTTT.

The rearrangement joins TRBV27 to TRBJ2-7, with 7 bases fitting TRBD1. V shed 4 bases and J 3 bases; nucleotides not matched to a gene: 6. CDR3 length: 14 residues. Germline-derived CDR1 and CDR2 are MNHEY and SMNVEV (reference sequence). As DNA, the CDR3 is TGTGCCAGCAGTTACAAGACAGGGATCTACGAGCAGTACTTC. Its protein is CASSYKTGIYEQYF.